This T cell receptor (beta chain) was identified in a study of read filtering for tumor transcriptome and immune sequencing. Study at large: TCR-mapped reads were about 3.5 to 10.27 million with IR-seq versus roughly 75 to 1,400 with RNA-seq.

The CDR3 has 14 residues. Trimming shortened V by 6 bases and J by 0 bases, and 8 bases separated the two germline ends. CDR1 LGHNA and CDR2 YNFKEQ come from the germline V gene. This clonotype was found many times. This library used 300 to 500 ng RNA and molecular barcoded adaptors spanning alpha/delta and beta/gamma chains. TCRdb fed the reads into MiXCR, producing one record per CDR3 protein. This table has roughly 61,000 distinct CDR3 sequences, roughly 12% appearing once. The receptor was isolated from a donor over 35 with multiple myeloma. Sequencing input: a population of CD138-negative cells sorted from bone marrow. J is TRBJ2-2 and V is TRBV4-2, with D unresolved. The DNA of the CDR3 is TGTGCCAGCAGGGCCTTACCGAACACCGGGGAGCTGTTTTTT. This sequence encodes CASRALPNTGELFF.